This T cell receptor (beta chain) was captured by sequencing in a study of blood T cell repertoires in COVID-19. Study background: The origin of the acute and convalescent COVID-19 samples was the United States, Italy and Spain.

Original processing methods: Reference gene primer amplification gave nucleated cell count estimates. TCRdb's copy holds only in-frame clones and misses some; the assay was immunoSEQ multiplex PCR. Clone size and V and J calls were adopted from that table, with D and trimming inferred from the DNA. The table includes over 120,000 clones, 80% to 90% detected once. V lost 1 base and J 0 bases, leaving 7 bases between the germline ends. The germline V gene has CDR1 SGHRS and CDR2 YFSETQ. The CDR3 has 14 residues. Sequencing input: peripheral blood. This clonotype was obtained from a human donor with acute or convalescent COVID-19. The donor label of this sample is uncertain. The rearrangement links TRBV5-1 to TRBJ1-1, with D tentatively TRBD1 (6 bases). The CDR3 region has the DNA TGCGCCAGCAGCTTGCAGGGGATGAACACTGAAGCTTTCTTT. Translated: CASSLQGMNTEAFF.